A single sample gave rise to the 19 T cell receptor beta chains below, sequenced in a study of human T cells and chemical hapten exposure. TCRdb passed the RACE reads through MiXCR, listing each CDR3 protein once. Among 35,000 to 50,000 distinct CDR3 sequences listed, about 3.9% were seen once. The time point here: healthy volunteer bleed at 2 weeks. Researchers extracted total RNA from unfractionated whole blood. Specimen: whole blood. These receptors all come from a female donor in good health. Some clones in this sample may be carry-over from other donors' samples.

This clonotype was observed at least ten times. V is TRBV7-9 and J is TRBJ1-6; TRBD1 might be the D (6 bases). The CDR3 length is 14 residues. V was pared by 2 bases and J by 9 bases, with 11 bases between. Germline CDR1 is SEHNR and CDR2 is FQNEAQ (reference sequence). CDR3 sequence reads: CASSLRGAGSPLHF. In DNA, the CDR3 is TGTGCCAGCAGCTTAAGGGGGGCCGGTTCACCCCTCCACTTT.

Many counts were recorded for this clonotype. The V and J genes are TRBV2 and TRBJ2-3; D is unclear. CDR3 length equals 13 residues. Trimming shortened V by 5 bases and J by 4 bases, and 10 bases separated the two germline ends. Looked up from germline, CDR1 is SNHLY and CDR2 is FYNNEI. CDR3: CASSLDGADTQYF. The CDR3 DNA reads as TGTGCCAGCAGTTTAGATGGGGCAGATACGCAGTATTTT.

This chain connects TRBV7-2 to TRBJ2-1; 10 nucleotides line up with TRBD2. V gave up 5 bases and J gave up 4 bases; unmatched junction bases: 8. The CDR3 is 16 amino acids. Germline CDR1 reads SGHTA; CDR2 reads FQGNSA. The chain's CDR3 is CASSRERGGLYNEQFF. As DNA, the CDR3 is TGTGCCAGCAGCAGAGAGCGGGGGGGCTTATACAATGAGCAGTTCTTC.

This clonotype was counted at least ten times. The chain has TRBV3-1 and TRBJ1-1; D possibly corresponds to TRBD1 (5 bases). V lost 4 bases to trimming and J lost 1 base, with 13 bases between them. The CDR3 has 15 amino acids. The germline V gene has CDR1 LGHDT and CDR2 YNNKEL (reference sequence). Here the CDR3 DNA reads TGTGCCAGCAGCCCAGAAGGGACGCCGAACACTGAAGCTTTCTTT. This sequence encodes CASSPEGTPNTEAFF. Together with reference TRBV3-1 and TRBJ1-1, the CDR3 gives the full variable domain: DTAVSQTPKYLVTQMGNDKSIKCEQNLGHDTMYWYKQDSKKFLKIMFSYNNKELIINETVPNRFSPKSPDKAHLNLHINSLELGDSAVYFCASSPEGTPNTEAFFGQGTRLTVV.

This clonotype was picked up many times. This chain uses TRBV12-3 or TRBV12-4 with TRBJ2-1; no clear D. The CDR3 is 12 residues long. V was clipped by 2 bases and J by 8 bases, with 7 bases between them. CDR3 protein: CASSLPPHEQFF. The CDR3 DNA reads TGTGCCAGCAGTTTACCCCCCCATGAGCAGTTCTTC.

Ten or more counts support this clonotype. The gene calls are TRBV7-2 and TRBJ2-7; possibly TRBD2 for D (6 bases). Germline V gene data show CDR1 as SGHTA and CDR2 as FQGNSA. This CDR3 has 16 residues. Between the trimmed V and J ends, which lost 1 base and 5 bases, there was a span of 18 bases. For the CDR3, the DNA is TGTGCCAGCAGCTTAGACCGCGGCGGGGTTGGACACGAGCAGTACTTC. This encodes CASSLDRGGVGHEQYF.

A remark on this clonotype: A read error may explain this, as a much larger clone is one base away. Because the CDR3 is missing its conserved closing phenylalanine or tryptophan, this is likely a read error. J is TRBJ2-1 and V is TRBV29-1; the match to TRBD2 covers 12 bases. V trimming: 6 bases; J trimming: 9 bases; junction bases outside the gene matches: 9. Per the germline V gene, CDR1 is SQVTM and CDR2 is ANQGSEA. The length of the CDR3 is 14 residues. The DNA for the CDR3 is TGCAGCGTCGGTCGGACTAGCGGGGACGGTGAGCAGTTCCTC. Residues: CSVGRTSGDGEQFL.

This clonotype has at least ten counts. The chain is built from TRBV29-1 and TRBJ2-7, with D perhaps matching TRBD2 (6 bases). The CDR3 contains 13 residues. CDR1 and CDR2 from the germline V gene are SQVTM and ANQGSEA. V was shortened by 3 bases and J by 7 bases, with 16 bases between the two germline ends. The CDR3: CSVDRGSTGEQYF. The CDR3, as DNA: TGCAGCGTTGATCGGGGGTCGACGGGGGAGCAGTACTTC.

This clonotype showed up many times. This chain joins TRBV12-3 or TRBV12-4 and TRBJ2-5; 7 bases fit TRBD1. The CDR3 contains 14 residues. J lost 5 bases, V lost 2 bases, and 5 bases had no gene match. CDR3 sequence: CASSLRGGAETQYF. The CDR3 DNA is TGTGCCAGCAGTTTACGAGGGGGCGCGGAGACCCAGTACTTC.

There are many counts of this clonotype. CDR3 DNA sequence: TGTGCCAGCAGCCGTCTGCCGACAGGGTATAATTACGGCTACACCTTC. Translating gives CASSRLPTGYNYGYTF. The chain combines TRBV3-1 with TRBJ1-2, with 7 bases aligning to TRBD1. The J segment lost 8 bases and the V segment lost 4 bases, leaving 16 bases of the junction unmatched. This CDR3 spans 16 amino acids. Germline values: CDR1 LGHDT, CDR2 YNNKEL (reference sequence).

This clonotype was seen repeatedly, ten times or more. This sequence joins TRBV3-1 and TRBJ1-2; 12 bases align to TRBD1. Per the germline V gene, CDR1 is LGHDT and CDR2 is YNNKEL (reference sequence). The V and J ends lost 7 bases and 8 bases, in that order; junction bases with no gene match: 11. This CDR3 is 15 amino acids long. CDR3 sequence reads: CASTGTGGGFWGYTF. As DNA, the CDR3 is TGTGCCAGCACCGGGACAGGGGGCGGTTTTTGGGGCTACACCTTC.

This clonotype was detected a few times. The chain employs TRBV30 and TRBJ1-2; possible D gene TRBD1, 5 bases. The CDR3 contains 16 residues. Germline CDR1 is GTSNPN and CDR2 is SVGIG (reference sequence). V lost 0 bases and J lost 0, with 14 bases in between. Written as DNA, the CDR3 is TGTGCCTGGAGTGTGCATTGGGGCCGAGCTAACTATGGCTACACCTTC. Amino acid sequence: CAWSVHWGRANYGYTF.

This clonotype has ten or more counts. The chain joins TRBV6-6 to TRBJ1-2; 7 bases match TRBD1. Trimming removed 5 bases from V and 4 bases from J; junction bases left unmatched: 10. CDR1 and CDR2 (germline): MNHNY, SVGAGI (reference sequence). This CDR3 comprises 15 residues. CDR3 region: CASSISLQGTYGYTF. The CDR3 DNA sequence: TGTGCCAGCAGTATTTCCCTACAGGGGACCTATGGCTACACCTTC.

Many counts were recorded for this clonotype. The chain couples TRBV6-5 to TRBJ2-7; D remains unclear. The CDR3 covers 12 residues. The germline V gene has CDR1 MNHEY and CDR2 SVGAGI. V was cut by 6 bases and J by 4 bases, with 10 bases left in between. CDR3 in amino acids: CASSRTPYEQYF. CDR3 in DNA: TGTGCCAGCAGCCGGACCCCTTACGAGCAGTACTTC.

This clonotype was seen at least ten times. The genes are TRBV2 and TRBJ2-3, with 7 bases that match TRBD2. Unmatched junction bases numbered 17, after V lost 6 bases and J lost 5 bases. CDR1 and CDR2 (germline): SNHLY, FYNNEI. CDR3 size: 17 residues. The DNA for the CDR3 is TGTGCCAGCAGCTCTCTGGGTCTGACTAGCTCCGGAGATACGCAGTATTTT. Amino acids: CASSSLGLTSSGDTQYF.

The sample holds many counts of this clonotype. The J gene is TRBJ1-1, the V gene TRBV20-1, with 9 bases lining up with TRBD1. CDR1 and CDR2 (germline): DFQATT, SNEGSKA (reference sequence). V lost 2 bases and J lost 7; bases outside the gene matches: 8. The CDR3 covers 14 residues. CDR3 loop: CSARLTGGVREAFF. The CDR3 DNA reads as TGCAGTGCTAGATTGACAGGGGGAGTTCGTGAAGCTTTCTTT.

This clonotype came up many times. CDR3 bases: TGCAGCGTTGAAGATCCGCGTCATGGCTACACCTTC. Translating it yields CSVEDPRHGYTF. The gene calls are TRBV29-1 and TRBJ1-2; D unresolved. Per germline, CDR1 SQVTM and CDR2 ANQGSEA. This CDR3 is built from 12 residues. Trimming left V 0 bases short and J 6 bases short, with 8 bases between.

This clonotype was counted at least ten times. V usage is TRBV20-1 and J usage is TRBJ2-7; TRBD1 matches at 7 bases. CDR3 length: 12 residues. In germline, CDR1 is DFQATT, CDR2 SNEGSKA (reference sequence). The CDR3 loop is CRTTGPSYEQYF. The CDR3 DNA is TGCAGAACGACAGGGCCCTCCTACGAGCAGTACTTC.

This clonotype was detected many times. This chain connects TRBV12-3 or TRBV12-4 to TRBJ1-2; D remains unclear. The CDR3 contains 12 residues. The V end lost 0 bases, the J end lost 3 bases, and 2 bases lay between the germline ends. This chain's CDR3 is CASSLADYGYTF. CDR3 bases: TGTGCCAGCAGTTTAGCTGACTATGGCTACACCTTC.